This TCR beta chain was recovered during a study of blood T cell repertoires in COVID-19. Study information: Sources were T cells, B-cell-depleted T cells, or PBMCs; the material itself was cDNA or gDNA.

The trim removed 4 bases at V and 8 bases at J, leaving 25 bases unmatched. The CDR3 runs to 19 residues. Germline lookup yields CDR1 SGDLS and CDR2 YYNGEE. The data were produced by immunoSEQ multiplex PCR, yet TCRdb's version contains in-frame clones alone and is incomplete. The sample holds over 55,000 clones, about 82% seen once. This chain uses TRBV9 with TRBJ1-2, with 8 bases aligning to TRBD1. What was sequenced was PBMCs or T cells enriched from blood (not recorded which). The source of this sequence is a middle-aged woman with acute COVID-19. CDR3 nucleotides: TGTGCCAGCAGCACCCCACGGACAGGGAGTTGGACTGGGCTGTCGGGCTACACCTTC. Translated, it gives CASSTPRTGSWTGLSGYTF.